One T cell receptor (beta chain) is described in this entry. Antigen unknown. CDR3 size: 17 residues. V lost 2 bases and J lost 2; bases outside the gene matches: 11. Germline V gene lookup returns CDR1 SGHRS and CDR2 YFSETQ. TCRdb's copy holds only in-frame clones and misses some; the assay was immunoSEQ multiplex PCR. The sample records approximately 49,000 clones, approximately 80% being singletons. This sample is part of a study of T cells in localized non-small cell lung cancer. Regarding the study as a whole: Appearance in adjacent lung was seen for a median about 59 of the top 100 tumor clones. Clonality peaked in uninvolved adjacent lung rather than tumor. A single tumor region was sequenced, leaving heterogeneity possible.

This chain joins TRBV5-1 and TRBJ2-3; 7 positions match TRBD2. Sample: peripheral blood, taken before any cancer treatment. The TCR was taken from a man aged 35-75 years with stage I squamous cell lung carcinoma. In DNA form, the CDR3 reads TGCGCCAGCAGCTTAAGTCAAAGCGGGGCTACCACAGATACGCAGTATTTT. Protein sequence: CASSLSQSGATTDTQYF.